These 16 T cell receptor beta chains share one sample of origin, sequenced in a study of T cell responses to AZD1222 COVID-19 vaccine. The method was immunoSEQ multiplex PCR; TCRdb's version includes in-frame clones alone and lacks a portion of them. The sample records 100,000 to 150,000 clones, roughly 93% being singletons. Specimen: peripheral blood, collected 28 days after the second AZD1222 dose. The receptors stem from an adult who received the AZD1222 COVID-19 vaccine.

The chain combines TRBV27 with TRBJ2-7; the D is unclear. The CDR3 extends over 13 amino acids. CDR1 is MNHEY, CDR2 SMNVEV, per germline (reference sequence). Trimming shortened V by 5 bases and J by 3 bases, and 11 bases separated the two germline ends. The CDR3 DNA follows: TGTGCCAGCAGTCTTGGACGGATCTACGAGCAGTACTTC. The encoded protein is CASSLGRIYEQYF.

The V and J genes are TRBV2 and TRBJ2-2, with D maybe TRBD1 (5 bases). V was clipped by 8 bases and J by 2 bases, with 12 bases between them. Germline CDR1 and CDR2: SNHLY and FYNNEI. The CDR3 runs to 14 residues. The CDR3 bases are TGTGCCAGCTTGAGACAGACAAACACCGGGGAGCTGTTTTTT. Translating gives CASLRQTNTGELFF. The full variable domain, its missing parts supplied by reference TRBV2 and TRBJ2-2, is EPEVTQTPSHQVTQMGQEVILRCVPISNHLYFYWYRQILGQKVEFLVSFYNNEISEKSEIFDDQFSVERPDGSNFTLKIRSTKLEDSAMYFCASLRQTNTGELFFGEGSRLTVL.

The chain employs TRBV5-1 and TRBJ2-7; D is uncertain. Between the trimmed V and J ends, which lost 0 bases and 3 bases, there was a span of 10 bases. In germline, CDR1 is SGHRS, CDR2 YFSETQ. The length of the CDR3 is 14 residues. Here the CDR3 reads CASSLERALYEQYF. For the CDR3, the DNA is TGCGCCAGCAGCTTGGAAAGGGCCCTCTACGAGCAGTACTTC.

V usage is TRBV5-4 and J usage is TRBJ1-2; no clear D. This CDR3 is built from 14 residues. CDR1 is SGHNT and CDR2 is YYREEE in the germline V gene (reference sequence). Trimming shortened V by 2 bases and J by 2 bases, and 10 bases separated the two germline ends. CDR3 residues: CASSFGRINYGYTF. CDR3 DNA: TGTGCCAGCAGCTTTGGACGGATAAACTATGGCTACACCTTC.

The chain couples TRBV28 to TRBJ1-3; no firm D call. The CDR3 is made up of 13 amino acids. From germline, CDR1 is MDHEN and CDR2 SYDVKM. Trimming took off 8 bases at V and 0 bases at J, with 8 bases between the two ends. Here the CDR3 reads CASGVISGNTIYF. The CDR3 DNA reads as TGTGCCAGCGGAGTGATCTCTGGAAACACCATATATTTT.

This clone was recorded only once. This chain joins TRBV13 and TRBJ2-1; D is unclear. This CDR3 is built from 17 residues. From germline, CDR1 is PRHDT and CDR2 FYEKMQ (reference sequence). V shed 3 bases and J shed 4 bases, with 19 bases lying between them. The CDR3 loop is CASSFMSASSSYNEQFF. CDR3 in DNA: TGTGCCAGCAGCTTCATGAGTGCAAGTTCCTCGTACAATGAGCAGTTCTTC.

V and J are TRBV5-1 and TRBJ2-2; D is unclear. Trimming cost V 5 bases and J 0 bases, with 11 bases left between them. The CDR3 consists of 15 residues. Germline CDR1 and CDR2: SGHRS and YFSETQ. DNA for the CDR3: TGCGCCAGCAGAGAGTGGGCAACGAACACCGGGGAGCTGTTTTTT. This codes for CASREWATNTGELFF.

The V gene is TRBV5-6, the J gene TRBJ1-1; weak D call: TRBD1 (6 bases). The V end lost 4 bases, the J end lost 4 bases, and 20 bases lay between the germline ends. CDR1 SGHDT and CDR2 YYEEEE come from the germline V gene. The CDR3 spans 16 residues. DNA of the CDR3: TGTGCCAGCAGCCACCCCCCAAATCGCAGGGGCACTGAAGCTTTCTTT. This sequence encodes CASSHPPNRRGTEAFF.

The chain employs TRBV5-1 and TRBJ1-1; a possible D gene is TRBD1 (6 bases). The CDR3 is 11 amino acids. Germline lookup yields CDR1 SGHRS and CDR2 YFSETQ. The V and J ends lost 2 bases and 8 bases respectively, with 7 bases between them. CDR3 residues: CASSFDREAFF. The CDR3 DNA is TGCGCCAGCAGCTTCGACAGGGAAGCTTTCTTT.

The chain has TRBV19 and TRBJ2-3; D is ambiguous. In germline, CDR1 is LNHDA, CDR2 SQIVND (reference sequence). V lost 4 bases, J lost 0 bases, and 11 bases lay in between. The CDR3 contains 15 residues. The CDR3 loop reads CASSTKPYSTDTQYF. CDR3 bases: TGTGCCAGTAGTACCAAGCCGTACAGCACAGATACGCAGTATTTT.

CDR3: CAWSVPPGRLIFEAFF. The DNA of the CDR3 is TGTGCCTGGAGTGTCCCCCCAGGCCGGCTTATCTTTGAAGCTTTCTTT. This chain links TRBV30 with TRBJ1-1; no definite D call. Per the germline V gene, CDR1 is GTSNPN and CDR2 is SVGIG (reference sequence). V lost 0 bases and J lost 7, with 21 bases in between. The CDR3 covers 16 residues.

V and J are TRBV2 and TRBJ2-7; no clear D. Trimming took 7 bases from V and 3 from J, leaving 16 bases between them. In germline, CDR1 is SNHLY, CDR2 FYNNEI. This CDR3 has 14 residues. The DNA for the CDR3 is TGTGCCAGCAAGGTTGGACCTACCTACTACGAGCAGTACTTC. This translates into CASKVGPTYYEQYF.

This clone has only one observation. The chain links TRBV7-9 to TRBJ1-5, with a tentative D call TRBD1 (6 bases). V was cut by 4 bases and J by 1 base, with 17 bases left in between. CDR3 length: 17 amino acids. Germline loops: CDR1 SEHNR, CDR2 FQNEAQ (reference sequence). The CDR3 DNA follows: TGTGCCAGCAGCTCCTCCCCGGGGGCTGGGAGCAATCAGCCCCAGCATTTT. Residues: CASSSSPGAGSNQPQHF.

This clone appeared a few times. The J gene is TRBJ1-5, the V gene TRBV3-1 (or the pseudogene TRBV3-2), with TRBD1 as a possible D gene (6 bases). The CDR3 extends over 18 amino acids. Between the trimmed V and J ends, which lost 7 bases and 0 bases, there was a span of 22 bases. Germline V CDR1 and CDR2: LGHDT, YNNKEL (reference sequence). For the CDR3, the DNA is TGTGCCAGCACCTGGGGTGGGGGCGGCCACGATAGCAATCAGCCCCAGCATTTT. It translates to CASTWGGGGHDSNQPQHF.

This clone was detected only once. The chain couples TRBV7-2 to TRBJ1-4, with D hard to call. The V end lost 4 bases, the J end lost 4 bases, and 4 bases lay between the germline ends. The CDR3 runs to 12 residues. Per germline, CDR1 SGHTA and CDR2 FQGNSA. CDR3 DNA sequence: TGTGCCAGCAGCTGGATTAATGAAAAACTGTTTTTT. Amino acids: CASSWINEKLFF. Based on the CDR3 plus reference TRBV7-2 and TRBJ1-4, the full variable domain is GAGVSQSPSNKVTEKGKDVELRCDPISGHTALYWYRQSLGQGLEFLIYFQGNSAPDKSGLPSDRFSAERTGGSVSTLTIQRTQQEDSAVYLCASSWINEKLFFGSGTQLSVL.

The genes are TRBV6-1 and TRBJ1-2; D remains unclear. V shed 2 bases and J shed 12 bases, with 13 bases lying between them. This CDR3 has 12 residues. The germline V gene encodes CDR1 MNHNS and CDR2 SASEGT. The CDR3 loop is CASSETWAGNTF. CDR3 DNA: TGTGCCAGCAGTGAAACTTGGGCAGGCAACACCTTC.